Presented here are 18 T cell receptor beta chains from one specimen sequenced in a study of cytomegalovirus exposure and HLA in healthy donors. Both 60 Vbeta primers and 13 Jbeta primers went into the PCR. Data came from immunoSEQ multiplex PCR; TCRdb stores just in-frame clones and leaves some out. The sample lists approximately 180,000 clones, over 70% seen once, with roughly 1.4% in the top ten. The sequenced sample was PBMCs. These receptors were collected from a woman in her 30s in good health and CMV-seropositive.

The V and J genes are TRBV5-1 and TRBJ2-5, with D possibly matching TRBD2 (5 bases). The CDR3 is 18 residues long. The V and J ends lost 4 bases and 5 bases respectively, with 27 bases between them. Germline values: CDR1 SGHRS, CDR2 YFSETQ. CDR3 residues: CASSPTSSSVGAMETQYF. DNA of the CDR3: TGCGCCAGCAGCCCCACGTCCTCTTCTGTGGGAGCTATGGAGACCCAGTACTTC.

V and J are TRBV9 and TRBJ2-2; TRBD1 is a possible D gene (6 bases). This CDR3 has 15 residues. Trimming stripped 3 bases from V and 7 bases from J, with 16 bases between. Germline values: CDR1 SGDLS, CDR2 YYNGEE. CDR3 amino acids: CASSATGFVGGELFF. The CDR3 bases are TGTGCCAGCAGCGCCACAGGGTTTGTAGGCGGGGAGCTGTTTTTT.

This clone was detected once. The genes are TRBV14 and TRBJ1-2; D possibly corresponds to TRBD1 (6 bases). This CDR3 is 13 amino acids long. The V gene's germline CDR1 is SGHDN and CDR2 FVKESK. Trimming took off 4 bases at V and 7 bases at J, with 13 bases between the two ends. The CDR3 DNA follows: TGTGCCAGCAGCCCTACTAGGGGGACTGGCTACACCTTC. Protein sequence: CASSPTRGTGYTF.

The chain couples TRBV14 to TRBJ1-4; 8 nucleotides agree with TRBD1. This CDR3 spans 17 amino acids. The V gene's germline CDR1 is SGHDN and CDR2 FVKESK. J was trimmed by 1 base and V by 1 base; bases with no gene match: 5. As DNA, the CDR3 is TGTGCCAGCAGCCAAGGGCAGGGGGCTGGAACTAATGAAAAACTGTTTTTT. Translation gives CASSQGQGAGTNEKLFF. Full variable domain (rest looked up from reference TRBV14 and TRBJ1-4): EAGVTQFPSHSVIEKGQTVTLRCDPISGHDNLYWYRRVMGKEIKFLLHFVKESKQDESGMPNNRFLAERTGGTYSTLKVQPAELEDSGVYFCASSQGQGAGTNEKLFFGSGTQLSVL.

The V gene is TRBV6-5, the J gene TRBJ1-4, with D perhaps TRBD1 (5 bases). The V gene's germline CDR1 is MNHEY and CDR2 SVGAGI. V lost 4 bases and J 13 bases, leaving 19 bases between the germline ends. The CDR3 runs 14 residues. The CDR3 region is CASSLTVGKKGLFF. The DNA for the CDR3 is TGTGCCAGCAGTTTGACAGTGGGGAAGAAGGGACTGTTTTTT.

This clone was detected only once. The chain uses TRBV5-4 and TRBJ2-5; the match to TRBD1 covers 8 bases. V gave up 4 bases and J gave up 4 bases; unmatched junction bases: 6. Germline CDR1 reads SGHNT; CDR2 reads YYREEE (reference sequence). CDR3 length equals 14 residues. In DNA form, the CDR3 reads TGTGCCAGCAGCCTCCGACAGGGGCGAGAGACCCAGTACTTC. It specifies CASSLRQGRETQYF. Full variable domain (remainder filled in from reference TRBV5-4 and TRBJ2-5): ETGVTQSPTHLIKTRGQQVTLRCSSQSGHNTVSWYQQALGQGPQFIFQYYREEENGRGNFPPRFSGLQFPNYSSELNVNALELDDSALYLCASSLRQGRETQYFGPGTRLLVL.

This chain connects TRBV30 to TRBJ1-2; 8 bases fit TRBD1. CDR1 is GTSNPN, CDR2 SVGIG, per germline (reference sequence). Losses at the gene ends were 3 bases for V and 4 bases for J; bases not matched to a gene: 7. The CDR3 has 14 residues. CDR3 region: CAWRRDRSFYGYTF. CDR3 DNA: TGTGCCTGGAGACGGGACAGGTCCTTCTATGGCTACACCTTC.

This chain joins TRBV19 and TRBJ2-4; TRBD1 aligns across 7 bases. Germline loops: CDR1 LNHDA, CDR2 SQIVND (reference sequence). This CDR3 is built from 14 residues. The junction had 8 bases not matched to a gene; V was cut back by 4 bases and J by 8 bases. CDR3 protein: CASSSRQGPDIQYF. CDR3 sequence (DNA): TGTGCCAGTAGTAGCAGACAGGGTCCTGACATTCAGTACTTC.

The V gene is TRBV7-6, the J gene TRBJ2-3; 8 nucleotides agree with TRBD2. V was pared by 4 bases and J by 4 bases, with 7 bases of the junction left unmatched. The length of the CDR3 is 15 residues. Germline V gene lookup returns CDR1 SGHVS and CDR2 FNYEAQ. CDR3 amino acids: CASSSGTSSPDTQYF. The DNA of the CDR3 is TGTGCCAGCAGCTCCGGGACTAGTTCCCCAGATACGCAGTATTTT.

The chain uses TRBV7-2 and TRBJ2-7, with 7 bases lining up with TRBD2. This CDR3 has 18 residues. The germline gives CDR1 SGHTA, CDR2 FQGNSA. The V segment lost 3 bases and the J segment 2 bases; nucleotides outside the gene matches: 16. The CDR3 DNA reads TGTGCCAGCAGCTTTAGCCCCCTCGGGGCTAGCGGACCCTACGAGCAGTACTTC. Translated, it gives CASSFSPLGASGPYEQYF.

J is TRBJ1-5 and V is TRBV5-6; D is ambiguous. Trimming pared 2 bases from V and 5 bases from J, leaving 5 bases between. Germline loops: CDR1 SGHDT, CDR2 YYEEEE. The CDR3 length is 12 residues. The CDR3 region is CASSFGDQPQHF. CDR3 DNA sequence: TGTGCCAGCAGCTTCGGAGATCAGCCCCAGCATTTT.

As regards this clone: The same CDR3 arises from other DNA sequences in this sample as well. This rearrangement joins TRBV19 to TRBJ2-7; maybe TRBD2 (5 bases). Germline V gene sequence: CDR1 LNHDA, CDR2 SQIVND (reference sequence). V lost 1 base and J 7 bases, leaving 5 bases between the germline ends. The CDR3 is made up of 11 amino acids. The CDR3 here is CASSIGGEQYF. The CDR3 DNA is TGTGCCAGTAGTATAGGAGGGGAGCAGTACTTC.

The rearrangement uses TRBV29-1 and TRBJ1-4; TRBD1 agrees at 9 bases. This CDR3 has 13 residues. The ends lost 7 bases at V and 8 bases at J; junction bases unmatched: 8. Germline V gene lookup returns CDR1 SQVTM and CDR2 ANQGSEA. CDR3 protein: CSGATGGEEKLFF. In nucleotides, the CDR3 is TGCAGCGGGGCGACAGGGGGGGAGGAAAAACTGTTTTTT.

The V call is TRBV19, the J call TRBJ1-2, with a possible D match to TRBD1 (6 bases). The CDR3 loop spans 12 amino acids. The V gene lost 5 bases and the J gene lost 5 bases, with 9 bases spanning the gap. CDR1 is LNHDA and CDR2 is SQIVND in the germline V gene (reference sequence). CDR3 bases: TGTGCCAGTAGTTTAGGACAGTATGGCTACACCTTC. Translated: CASSLGQYGYTF.

The chain links TRBV5-4 to TRBJ1-1; D possibly corresponds to TRBD1 (5 bases). V shed 0 bases and J shed 3 bases, with 15 bases lying between them. This CDR3 comprises 16 residues. Looked up from germline, CDR1 is SGHNT and CDR2 is YYREEE (reference sequence). In DNA, the CDR3 is TGTGCCAGCAGCTTGGCGGAGGGGATTTGGCACACTGAAGCTTTCTTT. Protein sequence: CASSLAEGIWHTEAFF.

The V gene is TRBV7-9, the J gene TRBJ2-7; 8 bases line up with TRBD1. Germline CDR1 reads SEHNR; CDR2 reads FQNEAQ (reference sequence). The CDR3 has 15 residues. Losses at the gene ends were 4 bases for V and 4 bases for J; bases not matched to a gene: 9. CDR3 sequence reads: CASSYRTGSAYEQYF. The DNA for the CDR3 is TGTGCCAGCAGCTACCGGACAGGGTCGGCGTACGAGCAGTACTTC.

The V and J genes are TRBV28 and TRBJ2-4; no firm D call. V lost 4 bases to trimming and J lost 0 bases, with 13 bases between them. This CDR3 is 16 amino acids long. The germline V gene encodes CDR1 MDHEN and CDR2 SYDVKM. The CDR3 sequence: CASSSPSELAKNIQYF. The CDR3 DNA follows: TGTGCCAGCAGTTCCCCAAGCGAATTAGCCAAAAACATTCAGTACTTC.

The V gene is TRBV5-8, the J gene TRBJ1-3; D is ambiguous. V was shortened by 0 bases and J by 0 bases, with 13 bases between the two germline ends. There are 17 residues in the CDR3. Germline V lookup: CDR1 SGHTS, CDR2 YDEGEE. The CDR3, as DNA: TGTGCCAGCAGCTTGGGAGCGGCTAGAGGCTCTGGAAACACCATATATTTT. Translating gives CASSLGAARGSGNTIYF.